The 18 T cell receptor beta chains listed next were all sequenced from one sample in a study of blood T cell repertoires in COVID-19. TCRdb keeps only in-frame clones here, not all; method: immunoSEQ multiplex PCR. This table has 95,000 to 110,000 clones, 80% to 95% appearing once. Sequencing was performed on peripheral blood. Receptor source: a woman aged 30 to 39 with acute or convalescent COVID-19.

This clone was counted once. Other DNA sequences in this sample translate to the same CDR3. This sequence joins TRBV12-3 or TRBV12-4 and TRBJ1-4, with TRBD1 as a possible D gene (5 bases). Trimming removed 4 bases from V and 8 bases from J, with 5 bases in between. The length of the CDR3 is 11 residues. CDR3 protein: CASSSGEKLFF. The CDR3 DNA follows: TGTGCCAGCAGTTCAGGGGAAAAACTGTTTTTT.

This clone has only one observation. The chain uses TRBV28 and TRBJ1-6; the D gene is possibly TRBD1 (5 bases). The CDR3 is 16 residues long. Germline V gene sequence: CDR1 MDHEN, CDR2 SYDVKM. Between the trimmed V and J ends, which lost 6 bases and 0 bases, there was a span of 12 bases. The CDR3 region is CASSPGGSSYNSPLHF. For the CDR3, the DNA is TGTGCCAGCAGCCCGGGGGGAAGCTCCTATAATTCACCCCTCCACTTT. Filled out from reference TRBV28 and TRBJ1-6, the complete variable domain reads DVKVTQSSRYLVKRTGEKVFLECVQDMDHENMFWYRQDPGLGLRLIYFSYDVKMKEKGDIPEGYSVSREKKERFSLILESASTNQTSMYLCASSPGGSSYNSPLHFGNGTRLTVT.

For the CDR3, the DNA is TGTGCCAGCAGCGAGGGGGACAGGGCGGAGACCCAGTACTTC. It codes for CASSEGDRAETQYF. The rearrangement joins TRBV9 to TRBJ2-5, with 9 bases identical to TRBD1. Trimming cost V 3 bases and J 5 bases; bases outside gene matches: 5. Germline CDR1 is SGDLS and CDR2 is YYNGEE. This CDR3 comprises 14 residues. The full variable domain, rest sourced from reference TRBV9 and TRBJ2-5, is DSGVTQTPKHLITATGQRVTLRCSPRSGDLSVYWYQQSLDQGLQFLIQYYNGEERAKGNILERFSAQQFPDLHSELNLSSLELGDSALYFCASSEGDRAETQYFGPGTRLLVL.

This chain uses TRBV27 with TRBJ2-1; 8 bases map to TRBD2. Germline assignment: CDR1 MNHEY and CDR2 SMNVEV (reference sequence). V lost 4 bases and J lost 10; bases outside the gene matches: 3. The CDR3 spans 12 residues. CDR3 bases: TGTGCCAGCAGTTCCCGGGGGGGAGAGCAGTTCTTC. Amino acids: CASSSRGGEQFF.

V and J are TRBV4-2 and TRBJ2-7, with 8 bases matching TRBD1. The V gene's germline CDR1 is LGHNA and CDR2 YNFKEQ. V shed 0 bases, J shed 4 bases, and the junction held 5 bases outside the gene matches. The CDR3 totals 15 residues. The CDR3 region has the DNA TGTGCCAGCAGCCAAGATCGGGACAGGTTATACGAGCAGTACTTC. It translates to CASSQDRDRLYEQYF.

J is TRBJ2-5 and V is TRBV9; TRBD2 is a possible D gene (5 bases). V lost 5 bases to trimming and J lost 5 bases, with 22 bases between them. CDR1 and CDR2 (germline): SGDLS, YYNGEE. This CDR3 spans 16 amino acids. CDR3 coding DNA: TGTGCCAGCAGTGCCCTTACTAAAGGGAGTATGGAGACCCAGTACTTC. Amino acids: CASSALTKGSMETQYF.

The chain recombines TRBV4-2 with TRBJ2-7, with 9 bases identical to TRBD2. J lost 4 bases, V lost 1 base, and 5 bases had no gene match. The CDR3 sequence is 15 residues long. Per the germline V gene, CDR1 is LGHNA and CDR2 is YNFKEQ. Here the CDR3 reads CASSQGPGLAYEQYF. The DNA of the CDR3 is TGTGCCAGCAGCCAAGGTCCGGGACTAGCATACGAGCAGTACTTC.

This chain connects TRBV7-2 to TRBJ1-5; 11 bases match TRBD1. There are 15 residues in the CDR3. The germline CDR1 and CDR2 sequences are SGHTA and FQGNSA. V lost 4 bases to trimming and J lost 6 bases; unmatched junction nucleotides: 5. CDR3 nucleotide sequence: TGTGCCAGCAGCTCCGGGACAGGGGGTGGTCAGCCCCAGCATTTT. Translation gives CASSSGTGGGQPQHF.

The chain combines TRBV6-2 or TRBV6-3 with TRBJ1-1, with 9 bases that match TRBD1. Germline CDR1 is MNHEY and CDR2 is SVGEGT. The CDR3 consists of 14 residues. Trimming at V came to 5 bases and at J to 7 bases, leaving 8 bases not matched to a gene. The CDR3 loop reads CASSAGTGPGEAFF. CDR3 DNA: TGTGCCAGCAGTGCCGGGACAGGGCCGGGTGAAGCTTTCTTT.

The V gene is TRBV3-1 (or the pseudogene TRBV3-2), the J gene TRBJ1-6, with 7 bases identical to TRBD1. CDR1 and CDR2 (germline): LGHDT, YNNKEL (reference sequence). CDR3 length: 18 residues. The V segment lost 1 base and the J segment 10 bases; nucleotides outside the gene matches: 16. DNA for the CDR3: TGTGCCAGCAGCCAAGTTAACAGGGGCTACCACTTTGGATCACCCCTCCACTTT. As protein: CASSQVNRGYHFGSPLHF.

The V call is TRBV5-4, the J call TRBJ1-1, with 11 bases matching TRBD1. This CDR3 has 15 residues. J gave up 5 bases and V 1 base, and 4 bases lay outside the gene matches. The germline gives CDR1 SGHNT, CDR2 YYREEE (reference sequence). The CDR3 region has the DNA TGTGCCAGCAGCTTGCCGGGACAGGGGGGGACTGAAGCTTTCTTT. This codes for CASSLPGQGGTEAFF.

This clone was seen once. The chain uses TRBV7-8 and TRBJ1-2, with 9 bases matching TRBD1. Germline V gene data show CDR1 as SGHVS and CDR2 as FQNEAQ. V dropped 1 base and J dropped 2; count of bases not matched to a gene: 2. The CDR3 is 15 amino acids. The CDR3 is CASSLEGQGNYGYTF. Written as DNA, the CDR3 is TGTGCCAGCAGCTTAGAGGGACAGGGAAACTATGGCTACACCTTC.

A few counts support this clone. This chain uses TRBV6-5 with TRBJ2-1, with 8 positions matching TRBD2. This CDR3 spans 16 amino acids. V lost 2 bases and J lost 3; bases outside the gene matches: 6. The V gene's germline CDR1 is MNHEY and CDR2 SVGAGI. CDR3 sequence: CASSYRVAGSYNEQFF. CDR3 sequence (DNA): TGTGCCAGCAGTTACCGCGTAGCGGGAAGCTACAATGAGCAGTTCTTC.

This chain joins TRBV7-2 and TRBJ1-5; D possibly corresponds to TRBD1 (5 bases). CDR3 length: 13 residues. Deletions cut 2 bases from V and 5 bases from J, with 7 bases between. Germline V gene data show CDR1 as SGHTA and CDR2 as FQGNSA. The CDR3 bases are TGTGCCAGCAGCTTAAGGGGTGATCAGCCCCAGCATTTT. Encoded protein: CASSLRGDQPQHF.

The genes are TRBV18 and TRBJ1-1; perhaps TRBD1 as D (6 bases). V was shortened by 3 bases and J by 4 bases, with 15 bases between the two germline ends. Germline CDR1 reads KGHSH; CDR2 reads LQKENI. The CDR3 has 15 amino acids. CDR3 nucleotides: TGTGCCAGCTCACCGGGGGCCCTAACTTCCACTGAAGCTTTCTTT. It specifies CASSPGALTSTEAFF. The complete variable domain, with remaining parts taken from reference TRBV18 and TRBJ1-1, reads NAGVMQNPRHLVRRRGQEARLRCSPMKGHSHVYWYRQLPEEGLKFMVYLQKENIIDESGMPKERFSAEFPKEGPSILRIQQVVRGDSAAYFCASSPGALTSTEAFFGQGTRLTVV.

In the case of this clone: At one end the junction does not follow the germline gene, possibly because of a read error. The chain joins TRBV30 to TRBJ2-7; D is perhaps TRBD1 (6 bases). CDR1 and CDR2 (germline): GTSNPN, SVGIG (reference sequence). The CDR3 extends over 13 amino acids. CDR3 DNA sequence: TGTGCCTGGAGTTCTGGGGGCCAGACAGGACGGGACTTC. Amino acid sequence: CAWSSGGQTGRDF.

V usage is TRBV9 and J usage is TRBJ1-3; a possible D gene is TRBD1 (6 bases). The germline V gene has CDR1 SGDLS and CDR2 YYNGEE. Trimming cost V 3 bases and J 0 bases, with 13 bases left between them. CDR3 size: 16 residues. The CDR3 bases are TGTGCCAGCAGCGCCGAGACAGGACACTCTGGAAACACCATATATTTT. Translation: CASSAETGHSGNTIYF. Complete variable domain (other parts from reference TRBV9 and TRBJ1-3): DSGVTQTPKHLITATGQRVTLRCSPRSGDLSVYWYQQSLDQGLQFLIQYYNGEERAKGNILERFSAQQFPDLHSELNLSSLELGDSALYFCASSAETGHSGNTIYFGEGSWLTVV.

The CDR3 is CAWSVYPGGQQPQHF. The CDR3 DNA sequence: TGTGCCTGGAGTGTATATCCCGGGGGGCAACAGCCCCAGCATTTT. V and J are TRBV30 and TRBJ1-5; D may be TRBD1 (6 bases). V was shortened by 0 bases and J by 7 bases, with 16 bases between the two germline ends. CDR1 and CDR2 from the germline V gene are GTSNPN and SVGIG (reference sequence). There are 15 residues in the CDR3. Full variable domain (outside the CDR3, taken from reference TRBV30 and TRBJ1-5): SQTIHQWPATLVQPVGSPLSLECTVEGTSNPNLYWYRQAAGRGLQLLFYSVGIGQISSEVPQNLSASRPQDRQFILSSKKLLLSDSGFYLCAWSVYPGGQQPQHFGDGTRLSIL.